A single sample is the source of the 14 T cell receptor beta chains below, sequenced in a study of T-cell reconstitution after alpha-beta-depleted transplantation in children. Preparation of the TCRbeta library involved a method that used unique molecular identifiers. In TCRdb, the PCR reads were re-called with MiXCR into one record per CDR3 protein. The sample holds 360,000 or so distinct CDR3 sequences, around 21% seen once. The sample in question was PBMCs from the stem cell graft donor, obtained from the stem cell graft. These receptor sequences come from a human donor who donated a stem cell graft to a child with acute myeloid leukemia.

The gene calls are TRBV10-3 and TRBJ2-5, with unresolved D. Between the trimmed V and J ends, which lost 8 bases and 0 bases, there was a span of 10 bases. This CDR3 region has 13 residues. CDR1 ENHRY and CDR2 SYGVKD come from the germline V gene. The CDR3: CAIWAGDQETQYF. CDR3 sequence (DNA): TGTGCCATCTGGGCAGGCGACCAAGAGACCCAGTACTTC.

This clonotype was seen a handful of times. CDR3 nucleotide sequence: TGCAGTGCTGGCGACAGGGTTTTTTTGAACACTGAAGCTTTCTTT. Residues: CSAGDRVFLNTEAFF. V and J are TRBV20-1 and TRBJ1-1; TRBD1 aligns across 7 bases. This CDR3 contains 15 residues. Germline values: CDR1 DFQATT, CDR2 SNEGSKA (reference sequence). The V and J ends lost 5 bases and 0 bases, in that order; junction bases with no gene match: 9.

J is TRBJ2-1 and V is TRBV28, with 10 bases fitting TRBD2. Germline CDR1 MDHEN, CDR2 SYDVKM. With 9 bases clipped from V and 0 bases from J, the junction kept 5 bases outside the gene matches. The CDR3 contains 15 residues. The CDR3 nucleotides are TGTGCCAGTCCTGCTAGCGGGAGCTCCTACAATGAGCAGTTCTTC. Amino acids: CASPASGSSYNEQFF.

This chain joins TRBV20-1 and TRBJ2-7; 9 positions match TRBD2. The V gene end was trimmed by 0 bases and the J gene end by 1 base; junction bases not matched to a gene: 4. The length of the CDR3 is 15 residues. In germline, CDR1 is DFQATT, CDR2 SNEGSKA (reference sequence). The chain's CDR3 is CSARDRGRVSYEQYF. The CDR3 nucleotides are TGCAGTGCTAGAGATCGCGGGAGGGTGTCCTACGAGCAGTACTTC.

This clonotype occurred once. This chain connects TRBV5-1 to TRBJ2-7; 7 nucleotides agree with TRBD1. Trimming took 2 bases from V and 6 from J; bases not matched to a gene: 5. The germline gives CDR1 SGHRS, CDR2 YFSETQ. The CDR3 consists of 13 residues. CDR3 coding DNA: TGCGCCAGCAGCTTTGAACAGGGGTTCGAGCAGTACTTC. Translated: CASSFEQGFEQYF.

This clonotype was observed many times. The chain carries TRBV3-1 and TRBJ1-5; no clear D. The CDR3 sequence is 13 residues long. The germline gives CDR1 LGHDT, CDR2 YNNKEL (reference sequence). Between the trimmed V and J ends, which lost 4 bases and 2 bases, there was a span of 6 bases. The CDR3 protein is CASSPAGNQPQHF. In nucleotides, the CDR3 is TGTGCCAGCAGCCCGGCGGGCAATCAGCCCCAGCATTTT.

This clonotype was detected a few times. The CDR3 DNA reads as TGTGCCACCTGCCTTGGCGTCTTAGCGGGAGGGCGGGAGACCCAGTACTTC. It encodes CATCLGVLAGGRETQYF. This rearrangement joins TRBV7-2 to TRBJ2-5, with TRBD2 matching over 11 bases. Per germline, CDR1 SGHTA and CDR2 FQGNSA. The CDR3 has 17 residues. Trimming took 10 bases from V and 5 from J; bases not matched to a gene: 18.

This clonotype appeared a few times. This chain links TRBV5-6 with TRBJ2-7; TRBD1 is a possible D gene (6 bases). This CDR3 has 13 amino acids. Trimming removed 7 bases at V and 0 bases at J, with 11 bases between. Germline CDR1 and CDR2: SGHDT and YYEEEE. CDR3 sequence reads: CASGQPNSYEQYF. In nucleotides, the CDR3 is TGTGCCAGCGGACAGCCGAACTCCTACGAGCAGTACTTC.

This clonotype was seen a handful of times. The chain joins TRBV7-2 to TRBJ2-4; TRBD2 might be the D (6 bases). Germline V gives CDR1 SGHTA, CDR2 FQGNSA. The CDR3 contains 11 residues. With 5 bases removed from V and 10 bases from J, the gap between germline ends came to 9 bases. CDR3 loop: CASSRLGIQYF. The CDR3 DNA sequence: TGTGCCAGCAGCCGACTAGGGATTCAGTACTTC. Drawing the rest from reference TRBV7-2 and TRBJ2-4, the complete variable domain is GAGVSQSPSNKVTEKGKDVELRCDPISGHTALYWYRQSLGQGLEFLIYFQGNSAPDKSGLPSDRFSAERTGGSVSTLTIQRTQQEDSAVYLCASSRLGIQYFGAGTRLSVL.

The table lists this clonotype with many counts. The chain recombines TRBV29-1 with TRBJ2-1, with D hard to call. The CDR3 contains 13 residues. The germline V and J ends were trimmed by 8 bases and 6 bases, with 17 bases remaining between them. Germline-derived CDR1 and CDR2 are SQVTM and ANQGSEA. CDR3 protein: CSSRTQNLNEQFF. In DNA, the CDR3 is TGCAGCTCGAGGACCCAGAACCTCAATGAGCAGTTCTTC.

This clonotype was seen a few times. The rearrangement links TRBV12-3 or TRBV12-4 to TRBJ2-5; D call uncertain. CDR3 length: 13 residues. Trimming removed 6 bases at V and 5 bases at J, with 13 bases between. CDR3 in DNA: TGTGCCAGCAGGGGTCTTAGTGGCGAGACCCAGTACTTC. It codes for CASRGLSGETQYF.

This clonotype was recorded at least ten times. The chain links TRBV10-3 to TRBJ2-1; the D gene is possibly TRBD2 (6 bases). CDR1 is ENHRY and CDR2 is SYGVKD in the germline V gene. The CDR3 length is 16 residues. V lost 0 bases, J lost 4 bases, and 13 bases lay in between. CDR3 sequence reads: CAISESGLANYNEQFF. Here the CDR3 DNA reads TGTGCCATCAGTGAGTCCGGCCTAGCGAATTACAATGAGCAGTTCTTC.

At least ten counts were recorded for this clonotype. J is TRBJ2-1 and V is TRBV10-3, with D perhaps matching TRBD2 (6 bases). The length of the CDR3 is 16 residues. Deletions cut 0 bases from V and 6 bases from J, with 15 bases between. Looked up from germline, CDR1 is ENHRY and CDR2 is SYGVKD. CDR3 sequence reads: CAISESAGLMTNEQFF. The CDR3 coding sequence is TGTGCCATCAGTGAGTCTGCGGGACTGATGACCAATGAGCAGTTCTTC.

This clonotype was seen ten or more times. The chain joins TRBV20-1 to TRBJ1-5, with 9 nucleotides matching TRBD1. Germline V gene data show CDR1 as DFQATT and CDR2 as SNEGSKA (reference sequence). V shed 6 bases, J shed 1 base, and the junction held 1 base outside the gene matches. This CDR3 comprises 13 residues. This chain's CDR3 is CSAGQGSNQPQHF. CDR3 coding DNA: TGCAGTGCCGGACAGGGGAGCAATCAGCCCCAGCATTTT.